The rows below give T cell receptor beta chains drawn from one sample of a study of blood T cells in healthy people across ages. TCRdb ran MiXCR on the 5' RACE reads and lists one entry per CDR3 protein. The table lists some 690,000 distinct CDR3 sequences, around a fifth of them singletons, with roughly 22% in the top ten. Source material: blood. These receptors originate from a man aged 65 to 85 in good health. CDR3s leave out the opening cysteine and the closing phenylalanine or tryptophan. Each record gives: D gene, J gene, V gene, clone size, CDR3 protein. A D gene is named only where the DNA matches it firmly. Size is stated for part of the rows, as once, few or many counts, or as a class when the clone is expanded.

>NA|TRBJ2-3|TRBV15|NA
ATSRDGVGPTDTQY
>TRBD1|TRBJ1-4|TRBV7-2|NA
ASSFPGQYELF
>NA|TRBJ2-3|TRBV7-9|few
ASSLVVDTQY
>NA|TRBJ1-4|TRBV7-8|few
ASSLEVGQRNEKLF
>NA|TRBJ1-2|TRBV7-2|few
ASSLVLRRTVGYT
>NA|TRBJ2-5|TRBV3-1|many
ASSARTVQETQY
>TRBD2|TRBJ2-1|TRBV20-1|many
SARTSSTEQF
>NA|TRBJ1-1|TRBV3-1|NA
ASSQDRRLTEAF
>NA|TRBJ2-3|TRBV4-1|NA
ASSQGLVGTDTQY
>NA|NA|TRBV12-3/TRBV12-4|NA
ASSLRESRQF
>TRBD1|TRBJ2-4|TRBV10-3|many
AISETGGVKNIQY
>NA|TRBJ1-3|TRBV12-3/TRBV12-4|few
ASSLGGFEGNTIY
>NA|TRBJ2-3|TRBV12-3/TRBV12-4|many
ASRFRTSTDTQY
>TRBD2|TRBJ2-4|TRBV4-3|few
ASSQDRGTSGRAVSGAKNIQY
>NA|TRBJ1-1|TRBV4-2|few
ASSQDMARNTEAF
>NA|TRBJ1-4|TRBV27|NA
ASSSANRRFAEKLF
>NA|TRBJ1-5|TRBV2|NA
ASSDRQAPSQPQH